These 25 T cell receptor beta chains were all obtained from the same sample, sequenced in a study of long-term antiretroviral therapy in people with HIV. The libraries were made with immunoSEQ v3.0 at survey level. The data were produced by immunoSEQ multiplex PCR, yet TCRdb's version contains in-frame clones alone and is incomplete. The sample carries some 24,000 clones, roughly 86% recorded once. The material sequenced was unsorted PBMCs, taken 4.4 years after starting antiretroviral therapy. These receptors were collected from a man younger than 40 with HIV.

The CDR3 is CASSLNTEAFF. The CDR3 nucleotides read TGTGCCAGCTCACTAAACACTGAAGCTTTCTTT. The rearrangement links TRBV18 to TRBJ1-1; D ambiguous. The ends were cut back, 4 bases at V and 2 bases at J, with 2 bases in the middle. Germline CDR1 reads KGHSH; CDR2 reads LQKENI. The CDR3 sequence is 11 residues long.

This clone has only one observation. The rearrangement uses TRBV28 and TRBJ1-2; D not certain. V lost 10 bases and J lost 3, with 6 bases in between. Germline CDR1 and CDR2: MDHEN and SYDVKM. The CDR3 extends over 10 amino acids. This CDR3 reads CATSHYGYTF. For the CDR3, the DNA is TGTGCCACTTCCCACTATGGCTACACCTTC.

The DNA of the CDR3 is TGTGCCAGCAGCTTTGGCGGCGACACAGATACGCAGTATTTT. This sequence encodes CASSFGGDTDTQYF. The genes are TRBV13 and TRBJ2-3; no firm D call. Trimming cost V 3 bases and J 2 bases, with 9 bases left between them. Per the germline V gene, CDR1 is PRHDT and CDR2 is FYEKMQ (reference sequence). CDR3 size: 14 residues.

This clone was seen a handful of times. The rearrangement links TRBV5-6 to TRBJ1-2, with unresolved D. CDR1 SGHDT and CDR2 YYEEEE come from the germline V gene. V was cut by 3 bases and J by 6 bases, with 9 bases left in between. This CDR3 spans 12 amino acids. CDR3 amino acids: CASSSGRNGYTF. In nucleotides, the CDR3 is TGTGCCAGCAGCTCCGGGAGGAATGGCTACACCTTC.

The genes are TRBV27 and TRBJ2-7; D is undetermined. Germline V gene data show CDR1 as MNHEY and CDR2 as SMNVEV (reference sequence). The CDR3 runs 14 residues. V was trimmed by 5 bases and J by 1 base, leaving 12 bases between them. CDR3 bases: TGTGCCAGCAGTCTCGGGCCTCTTTCCTACGAGCAGTACTTC. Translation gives CASSLGPLSYEQYF.

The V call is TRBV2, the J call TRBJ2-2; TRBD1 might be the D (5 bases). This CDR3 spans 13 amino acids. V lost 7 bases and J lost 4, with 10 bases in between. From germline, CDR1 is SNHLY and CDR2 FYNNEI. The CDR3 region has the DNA TGTGCCAGCACGGCCAGGGCCACCGGGGAGCTGTTTTTT. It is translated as CASTARATGELFF. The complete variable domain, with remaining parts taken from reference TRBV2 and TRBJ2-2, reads EPEVTQTPSHQVTQMGQEVILRCVPISNHLYFYWYRQILGQKVEFLVSFYNNEISEKSEIFDDQFSVERPDGSNFTLKIRSTKLEDSAMYFCASTARATGELFFGEGSRLTVL.

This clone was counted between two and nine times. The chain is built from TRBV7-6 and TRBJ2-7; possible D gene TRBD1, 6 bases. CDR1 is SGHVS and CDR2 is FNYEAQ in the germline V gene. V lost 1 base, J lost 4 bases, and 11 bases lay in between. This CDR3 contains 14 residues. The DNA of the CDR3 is TGTGCCAGCAGCTTAGTCGCAGGGGCTTACGAGCAGTACTTC. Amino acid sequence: CASSLVAGAYEQYF.

CDR3 region: CASSLMGDTEAFF. DNA of the CDR3: TGTGCCAGCAGCTTGATGGGGGACACTGAAGCTTTCTTT. The chain carries TRBV7-9 and TRBJ1-1, with TRBD1 as a possible D gene (5 bases). Germline V gene lookup returns CDR1 SEHNR and CDR2 FQNEAQ (reference sequence). The CDR3 runs 13 residues. Trimming pared 3 bases from V and 3 bases from J, leaving 8 bases between.

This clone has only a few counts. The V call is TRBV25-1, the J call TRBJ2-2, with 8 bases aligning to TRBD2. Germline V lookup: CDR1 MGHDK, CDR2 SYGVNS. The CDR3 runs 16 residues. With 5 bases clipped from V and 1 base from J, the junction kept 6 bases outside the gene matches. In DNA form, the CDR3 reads TGTGCCAGCAGTAAAGCGACTAGCGAGAACACCGGGGAGCTGTTTTTT. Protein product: CASSKATSENTGELFF.

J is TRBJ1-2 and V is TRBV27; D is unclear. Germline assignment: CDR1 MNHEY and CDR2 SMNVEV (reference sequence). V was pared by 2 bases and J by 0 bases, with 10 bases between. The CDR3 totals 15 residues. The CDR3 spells CASSLAPDTNYGYTF. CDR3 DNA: TGTGCCAGCAGTTTAGCCCCGGATACTAACTATGGCTACACCTTC.

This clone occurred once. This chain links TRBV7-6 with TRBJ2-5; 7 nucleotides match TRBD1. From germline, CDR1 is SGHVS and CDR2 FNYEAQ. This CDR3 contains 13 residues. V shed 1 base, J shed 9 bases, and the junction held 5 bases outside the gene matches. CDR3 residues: CASSLGDSGSQYF. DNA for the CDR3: TGTGCCAGCAGCTTAGGGGACAGTGGATCCCAGTACTTC.

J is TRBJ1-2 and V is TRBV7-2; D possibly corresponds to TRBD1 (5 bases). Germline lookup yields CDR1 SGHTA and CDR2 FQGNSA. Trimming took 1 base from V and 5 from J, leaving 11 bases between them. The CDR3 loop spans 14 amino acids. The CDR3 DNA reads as TGTGCCAGCAGCTTAGGAGTGGAGGGGTATGGCTACACCTTC. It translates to CASSLGVEGYGYTF. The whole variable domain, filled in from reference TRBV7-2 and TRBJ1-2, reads GAGVSQSPSNKVTEKGKDVELRCDPISGHTALYWYRQSLGQGLEFLIYFQGNSAPDKSGLPSDRFSAERTGGSVSTLTIQRTQQEDSAVYLCASSLGVEGYGYTFGSGTRLTVV.

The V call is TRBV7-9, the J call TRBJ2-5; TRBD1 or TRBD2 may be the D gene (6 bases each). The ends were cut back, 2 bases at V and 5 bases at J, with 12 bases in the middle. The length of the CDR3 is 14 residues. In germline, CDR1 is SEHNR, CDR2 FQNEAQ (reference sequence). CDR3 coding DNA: TGTGCCAGCAGCTTACTGCAGGGGAGGGAGACCCAGTACTTC. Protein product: CASSLLQGRETQYF. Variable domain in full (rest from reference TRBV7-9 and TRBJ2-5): DTGVSQNPRHKITKRGQNVTFRCDPISEHNRLYWYRQTLGQGPEFLTYFQNEAQLEKSRLLSDRFSAERPKGSFSTLEIQRTEQGDSAMYLCASSLLQGRETQYFGPGTRLLVL.

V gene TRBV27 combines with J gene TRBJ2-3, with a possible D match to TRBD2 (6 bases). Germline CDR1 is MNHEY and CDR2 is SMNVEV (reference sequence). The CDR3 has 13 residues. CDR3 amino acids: CATRGTFTDTQYF. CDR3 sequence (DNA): TGTGCAACCCGGGGGACTTTCACAGATACGCAGTATTTT.

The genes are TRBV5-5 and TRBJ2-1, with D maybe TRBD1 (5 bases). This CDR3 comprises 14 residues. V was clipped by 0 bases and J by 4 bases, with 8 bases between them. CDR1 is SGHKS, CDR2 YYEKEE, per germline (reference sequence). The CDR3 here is CASSLGAGYNEQFF. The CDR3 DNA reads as TGTGCCAGCAGCTTGGGGGCAGGGTACAATGAGCAGTTCTTC.

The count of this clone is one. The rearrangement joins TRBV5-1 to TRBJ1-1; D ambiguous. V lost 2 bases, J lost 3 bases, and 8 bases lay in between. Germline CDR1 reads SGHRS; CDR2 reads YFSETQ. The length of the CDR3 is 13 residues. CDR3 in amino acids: CASSLGQDTEAFF. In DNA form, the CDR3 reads TGCGCCAGCAGCTTAGGTCAGGACACTGAAGCTTTCTTT.

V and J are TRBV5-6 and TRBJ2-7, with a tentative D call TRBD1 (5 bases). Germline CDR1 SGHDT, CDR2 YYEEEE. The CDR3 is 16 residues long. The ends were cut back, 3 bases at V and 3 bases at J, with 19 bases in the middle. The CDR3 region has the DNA TGTGCCAGCAGCTCGATGGACACTACCCGAGGCTACGAGCAGTACTTC. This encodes CASSSMDTTRGYEQYF.

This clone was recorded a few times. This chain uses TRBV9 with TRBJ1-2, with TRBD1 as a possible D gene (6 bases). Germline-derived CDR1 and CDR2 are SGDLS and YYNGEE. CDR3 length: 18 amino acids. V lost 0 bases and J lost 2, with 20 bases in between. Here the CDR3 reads CASSVDGGWGRSNYGYTF. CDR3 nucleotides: TGTGCCAGCAGCGTAGATGGAGGCTGGGGGCGGTCGAACTATGGCTACACCTTC.

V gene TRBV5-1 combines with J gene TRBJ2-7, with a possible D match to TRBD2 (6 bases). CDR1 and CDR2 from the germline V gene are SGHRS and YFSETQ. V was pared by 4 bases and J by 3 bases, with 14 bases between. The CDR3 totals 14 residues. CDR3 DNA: TGCGCCAGCAGCCCGGCGGGGCAGAACTACGAGCAGTACTTC. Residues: CASSPAGQNYEQYF.

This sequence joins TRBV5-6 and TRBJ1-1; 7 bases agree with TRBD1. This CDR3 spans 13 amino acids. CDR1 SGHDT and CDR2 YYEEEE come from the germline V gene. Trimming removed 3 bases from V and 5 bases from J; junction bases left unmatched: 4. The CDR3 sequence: CASSSDRATEAFF. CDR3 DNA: TGTGCCAGCAGCTCAGACAGGGCGACTGAAGCTTTCTTT.

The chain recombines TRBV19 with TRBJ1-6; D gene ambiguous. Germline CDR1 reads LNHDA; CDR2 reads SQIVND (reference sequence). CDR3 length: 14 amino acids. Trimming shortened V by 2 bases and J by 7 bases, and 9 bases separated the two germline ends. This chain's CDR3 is CASSISGGNSPLHF. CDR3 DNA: TGTGCCAGTAGTATAAGTGGTGGGAATTCACCCCTCCACTTT.

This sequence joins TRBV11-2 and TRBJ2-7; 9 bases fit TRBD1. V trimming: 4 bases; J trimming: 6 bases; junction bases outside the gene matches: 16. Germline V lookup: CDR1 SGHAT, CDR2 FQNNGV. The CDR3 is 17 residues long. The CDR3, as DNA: TGTGCCAGCAGCTCCCTGGACAGGGGCGCGGTAACTCCCGAGCAGTACTTC. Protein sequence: CASSSLDRGAVTPEQYF. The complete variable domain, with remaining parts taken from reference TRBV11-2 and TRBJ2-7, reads EAGVAQSPRYKIIEKRQSVAFWCNPISGHATLYWYQQILGQGPKLLIQFQNNGVVDDSQLPKDRFSAERLKGVDSTLKIQPAKLEDSAVYLCASSSLDRGAVTPEQYFGPGTRLTVT.

The CDR3 reads CASSQSELRDRVRLAGGPYEQYF. In DNA form, the CDR3 reads TGCGCCAGCAGTCAATCAGAATTGAGGGACAGGGTTCGACTAGCGGGAGGGCCGTACGAGCAGTACTTC. V is TRBV23-1 and J is TRBJ2-7; TRBD2 matches at 14 bases. TRBV23-1 is flagged as an ORF with uncertain function. The CDR3 is made up of 23 amino acids. V lost 0 bases, J lost 4 bases, and 23 bases stayed unmatched.

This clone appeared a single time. CDR3 protein: CASSLMGGINYGYTF. CDR3 nucleotide sequence: TGTGCCAGCAGCCTAATGGGGGGTATTAACTATGGCTACACCTTC. The chain has TRBV7-2 and TRBJ1-2; TRBD1 might be the D (5 bases). CDR1 SGHTA and CDR2 FQGNSA come from the germline V gene. The CDR3 spans 15 residues. The V and J ends lost 5 bases and 1 base respectively, with 14 bases between them.

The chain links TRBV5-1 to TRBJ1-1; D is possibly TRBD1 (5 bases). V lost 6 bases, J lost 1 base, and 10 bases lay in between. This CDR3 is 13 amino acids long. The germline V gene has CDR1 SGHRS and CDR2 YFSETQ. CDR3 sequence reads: CASKTDPNTEAFF. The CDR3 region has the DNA TGCGCCAGCAAGACAGATCCGAACACTGAAGCTTTCTTT.